This T cell receptor (beta chain) was captured by sequencing in a study of blood T cell repertoires in COVID-19. Study-wide background: Collection of acute and convalescent COVID-19 samples took place in the United States, Italy and Spain. The cDNA or gDNA used as material had been derived from T cells, B-cell-depleted T cells, or PBMCs.

V lost 4 bases and J 4 bases, leaving 19 bases between the germline ends. The germline V gene encodes CDR1 SGHRS and CDR2 YFSETQ. This CDR3 comprises 16 residues. In the original analysis: Amplification with reference gene primers provided the estimates of nucleated cell counts. TCRdb's copy holds only in-frame clones and misses some; the assay was immunoSEQ multiplex PCR. The D gene and trimming were derived from the DNA, and the V and J assignments and clone size from that table. The table has 350,000 to 450,000 clones, around 87% seen once. This clonotype was obtained from a human donor in a cohort sampled during active COVID-19. The chain employs TRBV5-1 and TRBJ2-3; weak D call: TRBD1 (5 bases). The sequenced sample consisted of peripheral blood. The CDR3 bases are TGCGCCAGCAGCCCCTACAGGACGGACCCGTCAGATACGCAGTATTTT. Translating gives CASSPYRTDPSDTQYF.